Following are 6 T cell receptor beta chains from one sample sequenced in a study of shared clonotypes between healthy human individuals. TCRdb's copy holds only in-frame clones and misses some; the assay was immunoSEQ multiplex PCR. The profile covers roughly 410,000 clones, with about 96% appearing a single time and around 0.32% taken by the ten largest. Material: memory CD8+ T cells sorted from blood. As for subset: CD45RO+ cells pooled with CCR7-negative TemRA cells. Every receptor here comes from a man under 40 in good health.

J is TRBJ1-3 and V is TRBV6-1; 7 bases match TRBD1. The CDR3 spans 14 residues. Germline loops: CDR1 MNHNS, CDR2 SASEGT. V dropped 6 bases and J dropped 4; count of bases not matched to a gene: 6. For the CDR3, the DNA is TGTGCCAGCAGACAACAGGGGCGAGGAAACACCATATATTTT. Its translation is CASRQQGRGNTIYF.

The CDR3 bases are TGCGCCAGCAGCCACCCTGGACAGGGGTACAATGAGCAGTTCTTC. This sequence encodes CASSHPGQGYNEQFF. The V call is TRBV4-1, the J call TRBJ2-1, with 9 bases that match TRBD1. CDR1 is MGHRA and CDR2 is YSYEKL in the germline V gene. This CDR3 is built from 15 residues. After removal of 3 bases from V and 4 bases from J, the junction contained 4 bases not matched to a gene.

V usage is TRBV19 and J usage is TRBJ1-2; 7 bases line up with TRBD1. Looked up from germline, CDR1 is LNHDA and CDR2 is SQIVND (reference sequence). Germline trimming cut 6 bases from V and 6 bases from J; bases unmatched to any gene: 7. The CDR3 has 13 residues. CDR3 protein: CASSLTGANGYTF. The CDR3 nucleotides read TGTGCCAGTAGCCTTACAGGGGCCAATGGCTACACCTTC.

About this clone itself: One end of the junction varies from germline; a read error may be responsible. The chain joins TRBV28 to TRBJ2-7; 12 bases fit TRBD2. CDR3 length equals 13 residues. CDR1 is MDHEN and CDR2 is SYDVKM in the germline V gene. CDR3 loop: CASSLGRGLAGYF. The CDR3 region has the DNA TGTGCCAGCAGTTTAGGGCGGGGACTAGCGGGTTATTTC.

V usage is TRBV29-1 and J usage is TRBJ1-1, with D unresolved. V was clipped by 3 bases and J by 7 bases, with 6 bases between them. The CDR3 contains 10 residues. The V gene's germline CDR1 is SQVTM and CDR2 ANQGSEA. Here the CDR3 reads CSVDTREAFF. The CDR3 region has the DNA TGCAGCGTTGATACGCGTGAAGCTTTCTTT.

The rearrangement joins TRBV4-2 to TRBJ2-3; D gene uncertain. V shed 2 bases and J shed 4 bases, with 13 bases lying between them. The CDR3 consists of 15 residues. Germline V lookup: CDR1 LGHNA, CDR2 YNFKEQ. DNA for the CDR3: TGTGCCAGCAGCCAACCCCCTAAAAGGGCAGATACGCAGTATTTT. This encodes CASSQPPKRADTQYF.